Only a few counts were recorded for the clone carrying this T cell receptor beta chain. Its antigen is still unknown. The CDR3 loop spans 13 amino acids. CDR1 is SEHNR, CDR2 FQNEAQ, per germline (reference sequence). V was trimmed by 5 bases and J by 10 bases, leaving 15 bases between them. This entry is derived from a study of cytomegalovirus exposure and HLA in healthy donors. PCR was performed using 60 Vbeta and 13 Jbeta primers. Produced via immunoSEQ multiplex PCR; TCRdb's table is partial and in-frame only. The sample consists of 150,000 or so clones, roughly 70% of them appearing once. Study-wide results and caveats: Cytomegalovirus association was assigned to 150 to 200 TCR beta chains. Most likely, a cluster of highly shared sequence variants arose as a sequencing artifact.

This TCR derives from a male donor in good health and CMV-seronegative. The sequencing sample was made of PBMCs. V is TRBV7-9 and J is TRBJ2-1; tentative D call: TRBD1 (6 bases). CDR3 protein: CASSDYRAGEQFF. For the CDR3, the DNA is TGTGCCAGCAGCGACTACAGGGCAGGCGAGCAGTTCTTC.